Described below is a single T cell receptor (beta chain) sequence and its context. Its antigen is as yet unknown. The DNA is omitted, as the CDR3 cannot be located on it reliably, and the CDR3 follows TCRdb's listing. The sample is drawn from a study of T cell repertoires in cytomegalovirus infection. At the level of the study: Newly reported HLA-C-restricted and thoroughly characterized HLA-B-restricted CMV epitopes were employed. Shared public TCR beta signatures pointed to both CMV infection and a matching HLA type.

Broader study findings: Cumulative frequency of public TCR beta families picked out carriers of CMV plus the relevant HLA. Predominance within the ex vivo response was attributable to HLA-C-restricted CMV-specific TCR beta clonotypes.

TCRdb processed the reads anew with MiXCR; each CDR3 protein has one entry. The sample yields hundreds of thousands of distinct CDR3 sequences, under 55% seen once. Germline CDR1 SNHLY, CDR2 FYNNEI. The CDR3 spans 16 amino acids, including both terminal residues. The clonotype originates from a human donor in good health (CMV status not recorded). Some clones in this sample may be carry-over from other donors' samples. The source was cultured PBMCs, collected from culture after CMV antigen stimulation. The gene calls are TRBV2 and TRBJ1-3; the tabulated D call, TRBD1, remains unverified against the DNA. The CDR3 loop reads CASSSSGTIFGNTIYF.